This TCR beta chain was retrieved from a study of blood T cells in healthy people across ages. Overall study context: Every two T cells gave about one barcoded beta molecule via template switching.

The use of a sample-barcoded 5' primer and a J-beta primer mix characterized a second PCR of roughly 6 to 11 cycles. TCRdb ran MiXCR on the 5' RACE reads and lists one entry per CDR3 protein. The repertoire holds roughly 700,000 distinct CDR3 sequences, roughly 32% seen once, with 15% in the top ten. The CDR3 is 13 amino acids. Germline V gene sequence: CDR1 SGHTA, CDR2 FQGTGA. Trimming took 5 bases from V and 14 from J; bases not matched to a gene: 8. J is TRBJ2-1 and V is TRBV7-3, with 11 bases matching TRBD2. What was sequenced was blood. The sequence was obtained from a woman of 80 years or more in good health. The CDR3 here is CASSLSGGVGEFF. The CDR3 nucleotides read TGTGCCAGCAGCCTTAGCGGGGGGGTTGGTGAGTTCTTC.